The next 30 T cell receptor beta chains were all read from a single sample in a study of CD8+CD57+ T cells in acquired aplastic anemia. Profiling of TCR beta VDJ combinations and CDR3 sequences used genomic DNA as template. In TCRdb, the reads were re-called with MiXCR into one record per CDR3 protein. The sample has roughly 300,000 distinct CDR3 sequences; around three fifths are singletons. The material sequenced was sorted CD4+, CD8+, or CD8+CD57+ T cells (not recorded which) from PBMCs. Receptor source: a human donor with severe aplastic anemia or a healthy control (not recorded which).

This clonotype was counted once. A read error is possible here, since a much larger clone lies one base away. The rearrangement uses TRBV3-1 and TRBJ2-7, with D tentatively TRBD1 (6 bases). V shed 3 bases and J shed 4 bases, with 22 bases lying between them. The CDR3 totals 17 residues. Per germline, CDR1 LGHDT and CDR2 YNNKEL (reference sequence). The CDR3 region is CASSHLGITVGAYEQYF. CDR3 nucleotides: TGTGCCAGCAGCCACCTGGGAATTACCGTGGGGGCATACGAGCAGTACTTC.

The V call is TRBV5-1, the J call TRBJ2-7; tentative D call: TRBD2 (7 bases). The length of the CDR3 is 16 residues. CDR1 is SGHRS and CDR2 is YFSETQ in the germline V gene. Between the trimmed V and J ends, which lost 4 bases and 0 bases, there was a span of 17 bases. The CDR3 DNA follows: TGCGCCAGCAGCCTGGTTGGGGGGGGGCGCTCCTACGAGCAGTACTTC. This translates into CASSLVGGGRSYEQYF.

J is TRBJ2-5 and V is TRBV9; D is ambiguous. The CDR3 extends over 12 amino acids. The germline V and J ends were trimmed by 0 bases and 4 bases, with 4 bases remaining between them. Germline CDR1 SGDLS, CDR2 YYNGEE. CDR3 DNA: TGTGCCAGCAGCGTAGACTTAGAGACCCAGTACTTC. Its translation: CASSVDLETQYF.

The chain carries TRBV5-6 and TRBJ1-2; D gene unclear. The germline V gene encodes CDR1 SGHDT and CDR2 YYEEEE. V lost 6 bases and J 7 bases, leaving 16 bases between the germline ends. The CDR3 runs 13 residues. CDR3 coding DNA: TGTGCCAGCAAGGGTTCCACTAGGCGTGGCTACACCTTC. Amino acid sequence: CASKGSTRRGYTF.

This clonotype showed up just a few times. CDR3 nucleotides: TGTGCCAGTAGTATTGGTCGGGGGAATGGCTACACCTTC. It yields the protein CASSIGRGNGYTF. This rearrangement joins TRBV19 to TRBJ1-2; a weak D match, TRBD1 (5 bases). V was cut by 3 bases and J by 6 bases, with 11 bases left in between. CDR3 size: 13 residues. Germline loops: CDR1 LNHDA, CDR2 SQIVND (reference sequence).

This sequence joins TRBV10-2 and TRBJ2-5; 8 bases map to TRBD2. The germline CDR1 and CDR2 sequences are WSHSY and SAAADI. This CDR3 is built from 16 residues. V was pared by 2 bases and J by 4 bases, with 9 bases of the junction left unmatched. For the CDR3, the DNA is TGCGCCAGCAGTGAGCCCTCGGGGGGGGTCGGAGAGACCCAGTACTTC. This encodes CASSEPSGGVGETQYF.

V usage is TRBV15 and J usage is TRBJ2-1; TRBD1 is a possible D gene (6 bases). CDR1 is LNHNV and CDR2 is YYDKDF in the germline V gene (reference sequence). The CDR3 loop spans 14 amino acids. The V gene lost 4 bases and the J gene lost 6 bases, with 13 bases spanning the gap. CDR3 sequence (DNA): TGTGCCACCAGCACCTCCGGGACAATCAATGAGCAGTTCTTC. Protein product: CATSTSGTINEQFF.

This clonotype was seen a handful of times. The rearrangement joins TRBV20-1 to TRBJ2-1; no firm D call. The V and J ends lost 4 bases and 7 bases respectively, with 11 bases between them. This CDR3 spans 12 amino acids. From germline, CDR1 is DFQATT and CDR2 SNEGSKA (reference sequence). Here the CDR3 reads CSANVLGNEQFF. In DNA form, the CDR3 reads TGCAGTGCTAATGTGCTGGGGAATGAGCAGTTCTTC.

The J gene is TRBJ2-1, the V gene TRBV7-3, with 13 bases matching TRBD2. The germline gives CDR1 SGHTA, CDR2 FQGTGA. CDR3 length: 15 residues. V lost 4 bases, J lost 10 bases, and 7 bases stayed unmatched. The CDR3 region is CASSSLAGGGWEQFF. The DNA of the CDR3 is TGTGCCAGCAGCTCACTAGCGGGGGGGGGTTGGGAGCAGTTCTTC.

The CDR3 nucleotides are TGTGCCAGCAGCCGGGACAGGGGTGTCCGCACAGATACGCAGTATTTT. It codes for CASSRDRGVRTDTQYF. The chain recombines TRBV14 with TRBJ2-3; TRBD1 matches 10 bases. This CDR3 contains 16 residues. Germline CDR1 SGHDN, CDR2 FVKESK. V shed 4 bases and J 1 base; nucleotides not matched to a gene: 5. Full variable domain (missing parts from reference TRBV14 and TRBJ2-3): EAGVTQFPSHSVIEKGQTVTLRCDPISGHDNLYWYRRVMGKEIKFLLHFVKESKQDESGMPNNRFLAERTGGTYSTLKVQPAELEDSGVYFCASSRDRGVRTDTQYFGPGTRLTVL.

This chain joins TRBV7-8 and TRBJ1-3, with D unresolved. The germline V gene encodes CDR1 SGHVS and CDR2 FQNEAQ. Trimming left V 3 bases short and J 8 bases short, with 17 bases between. There are 15 residues in the CDR3. CDR3 in DNA: TGTGCCAGCAGCTTCGCGGGCGCCTACGTAGACACCATATATTTT. The encoded protein is CASSFAGAYVDTIYF.

The chain employs TRBV10-3 and TRBJ2-7; the D gene is possibly TRBD2 (5 bases). The CDR3 consists of 15 residues. The germline V and J ends were trimmed by 3 bases and 0 bases, with 12 bases remaining between them. CDR1 and CDR2 (germline): ENHRY, SYGVKD. This chain's CDR3 is CAISDVGDPSYEQYF. The CDR3 DNA follows: TGTGCCATCAGTGATGTGGGAGACCCCTCCTACGAGCAGTACTTC.

The V gene is TRBV5-1, the J gene TRBJ2-1; D not resolved. Trimming took off 0 bases at V and 8 bases at J, with 12 bases between the two ends. The CDR3 covers 14 residues. Germline V gene sequence: CDR1 SGHRS, CDR2 YFSETQ. The CDR3 DNA reads TGCGCCAGCAGCTTGGCCAGTTCCTCCGATGAGCAGTTCTTC. It translates to CASSLASSSDEQFF.

The CDR3 spells CSPASGRREQFF. The CDR3 DNA is TGCAGTCCTGCCAGCGGGAGGAGGGAGCAGTTCTTC. V gene TRBV20-1 combines with J gene TRBJ2-1; 9 positions match TRBD2. J was trimmed by 10 bases and V by 8 bases; bases with no gene match: 9. CDR3 length equals 12 residues. Germline V lookup: CDR1 DFQATT, CDR2 SNEGSKA (reference sequence).

This clonotype occurred many times. The chain joins TRBV10-3 to TRBJ1-1; 11 bases are shared with TRBD1. Germline assignment: CDR1 ENHRY and CDR2 SYGVKD. Trimming at V came to 2 bases and at J to 4 bases, leaving 3 bases not matched to a gene. The CDR3 runs 15 residues. Here the CDR3 reads CAISETGTGGTEAFF. CDR3 DNA sequence: TGTGCCATCAGTGAGACTGGGACAGGGGGCACTGAAGCTTTCTTT.

The chain joins TRBV24-1 to TRBJ2-2, with TRBD2 identical over 7 bases. The CDR3 contains 16 residues. J lost 5 bases, V lost 4 bases, and 9 bases had no gene match. The germline CDR1 and CDR2 sequences are KGHDR and SFDVKD. The CDR3 bases are TGTGCCACCAGTGACCCACTAGCGCGGTATACCGGGGAGCTGTTTTTT. Translation gives CATSDPLARYTGELFF.

This clonotype was seen at least ten times. The V and J genes are TRBV15 and TRBJ2-4, with D perhaps TRBD2 (7 bases). The germline CDR1 and CDR2 sequences are LNHNV and YYDKDF (reference sequence). The V gene lost 4 bases and the J gene lost 4 bases, with 20 bases spanning the gap. The CDR3 runs to 17 residues. CDR3: CATSNLGGGGKKNIQYF. For the CDR3, the DNA is TGTGCCACCAGCAACCTAGGGGGGGGGGGTAAAAAAAACATTCAGTACTTC.

This chain joins TRBV28 and TRBJ2-7; D perhaps matches TRBD2 (6 bases). Per the germline V gene, CDR1 is MDHEN and CDR2 is SYDVKM. CDR3 length: 13 residues. Trimming took off 4 bases at V and 6 bases at J, with 13 bases between the two ends. The CDR3 reads CASSSGSDCEQYF. The CDR3 DNA sequence: TGTGCCAGCAGTTCCGGGAGTGACTGCGAGCAGTACTTC.

The chain uses TRBV20-1 and TRBJ1-6; D is undetermined. Trimming removed 0 bases from V and 10 bases from J, with 22 bases in between. This CDR3 has 17 amino acids. Germline CDR1 is DFQATT and CDR2 is SNEGSKA (reference sequence). CDR3 protein: CSARDPGAARLGSPLHF. CDR3 nucleotides: TGCAGTGCTAGAGATCCGGGAGCAGCACGTTTAGGGTCACCCCTCCACTTT.

The V and J genes are TRBV29-1 and TRBJ2-5; D ambiguous. CDR1 and CDR2 (germline): SQVTM, ANQGSEA. The CDR3 runs 12 residues. The V and J ends lost 4 bases and 1 base respectively, with 7 bases between them. The CDR3 loop reads CSVVRSQETQYF. The CDR3 region has the DNA TGCAGCGTTGTGAGGAGCCAAGAGACCCAGTACTTC. The full variable domain, rest sourced from reference TRBV29-1 and TRBJ2-5, is SAVISQKPSRDICQRGTSLTIQCQVDSQVTMMFWYRQQPGQSLTLIATANQGSEATYESGFVIDKFPISRPNLTFSTLTVSNMSPEDSSIYLCSVVRSQETQYFGPGTRLLVL.

Notes on this clonotype: The junction shows a germline mismatch at one end, possibly a read error. The CDR3 DNA follows: TGTGCCAGCAGTTCGCTTACAGGGACCCGACAGCCCCAGCATTTT. Amino acid sequence: CASSSLTGTRQPQHF. This chain joins TRBV24-1 and TRBJ1-5, with D maybe TRBD1 (6 bases). CDR1 KGHDR and CDR2 SFDVKD come from the germline V gene. The CDR3 is 15 residues long.

The V gene is TRBV20-1, the J gene TRBJ2-1; 14 bases agree with TRBD2. From germline, CDR1 is DFQATT and CDR2 SNEGSKA (reference sequence). The CDR3 loop spans 15 amino acids. V lost 5 bases and J lost 8; bases outside the gene matches: 8. The CDR3, as DNA: TGCAGTGCTGGGGGACTAGCGGGAGAGGTTGATGAGCAGTTCTTC. Translated: CSAGGLAGEVDEQFF.

This clonotype was observed at least ten times. V is TRBV5-5 and J is TRBJ1-4; 7 nucleotides match TRBD1. The V gene's germline CDR1 is SGHKS and CDR2 YYEKEE (reference sequence). The junction had 3 bases not matched to a gene; V was cut back by 4 bases and J by 0 bases. The CDR3 is 15 residues long. CDR3 amino acids: CASSRDSATNEKLFF. CDR3 sequence (DNA): TGTGCCAGCAGCAGGGACAGTGCAACTAATGAAAAACTGTTTTTT.

This chain uses TRBV20-1 with TRBJ2-5; 7 nucleotides match TRBD1. V lost 2 bases, J lost 0 bases, and 6 bases stayed unmatched. CDR1 is DFQATT, CDR2 SNEGSKA, per germline (reference sequence). The CDR3 contains 15 residues. The CDR3 here is CSARPTGTNQETQYF. In DNA form, the CDR3 reads TGCAGTGCTAGACCGACAGGGACCAACCAAGAGACCCAGTACTTC.

The J gene is TRBJ2-5, the V gene TRBV7-9; D remains unclear. Trimming pared 1 base from V and 0 bases from J, leaving 15 bases between. From germline, CDR1 is SEHNR and CDR2 FQNEAQ (reference sequence). The CDR3 length is 17 residues. As DNA, the CDR3 is TGTGCCAGCAGCTTAGGCCGGTCCGAGATGTACCAAGAGACCCAGTACTTC. Its translation: CASSLGRSEMYQETQYF.

This clonotype came up a few times. The V call is TRBV10-3, the J call TRBJ2-5; TRBD2 agrees at 7 bases. This CDR3 region has 14 residues. Germline CDR1 ENHRY, CDR2 SYGVKD. J gave up 0 bases and V 9 bases, and 7 bases lay outside the gene matches. The CDR3 loop reads CAIQLAAYQETQYF. The CDR3 DNA reads as TGTGCCATTCAGCTAGCGGCATACCAAGAGACCCAGTACTTC.

The V call is TRBV12-3 or TRBV12-4, the J call TRBJ2-7, with D tentatively TRBD1 (6 bases). The CDR3 totals 16 residues. V dropped 4 bases and J dropped 2 bases, with 18 bases sitting between them. The CDR3, as DNA: TGTGCCAGCAGTTACCCAACCCCGGGACAAACCTACGAGCAGTACTTC. Its translation is CASSYPTPGQTYEQYF.

The chain employs TRBV19 and TRBJ1-2, with 9 nucleotides matching TRBD1. The CDR3 has 14 residues. Looked up from germline, CDR1 is LNHDA and CDR2 is SQIVND (reference sequence). Trimming removed 10 bases from V and 2 bases from J; junction bases left unmatched: 8. CDR3 in amino acids: CAIGRGQGNYGYTF. The CDR3 nucleotides are TGTGCCATTGGGCGCGGACAGGGGAACTATGGCTACACCTTC.

The chain is built from TRBV20-1 and TRBJ1-1, with unresolved D. Germline V gene lookup returns CDR1 DFQATT and CDR2 SNEGSKA (reference sequence). The CDR3 runs to 11 residues. V lost 5 bases and J 8 bases, leaving 12 bases between the germline ends. This chain's CDR3 is CSARLAGEAFF. In DNA form, the CDR3 reads TGCAGTGCTCGACTAGCGGGGGAAGCTTTCTTT.

This clonotype was recorded once. CDR3 in amino acids: CASSYSGQGLRNTEAFF. The CDR3 DNA sequence: TGTGCCAGCAGTTACTCGGGACAGGGACTTCGGAACACTGAAGCTTTCTTT. V gene TRBV6-5 combines with J gene TRBJ1-1; 9 bases are a match to TRBD1. Losses at the gene ends were 0 bases for V and 1 base for J; bases not matched to a gene: 6. Per germline, CDR1 MNHEY and CDR2 SVGAGI. This CDR3 spans 17 amino acids.